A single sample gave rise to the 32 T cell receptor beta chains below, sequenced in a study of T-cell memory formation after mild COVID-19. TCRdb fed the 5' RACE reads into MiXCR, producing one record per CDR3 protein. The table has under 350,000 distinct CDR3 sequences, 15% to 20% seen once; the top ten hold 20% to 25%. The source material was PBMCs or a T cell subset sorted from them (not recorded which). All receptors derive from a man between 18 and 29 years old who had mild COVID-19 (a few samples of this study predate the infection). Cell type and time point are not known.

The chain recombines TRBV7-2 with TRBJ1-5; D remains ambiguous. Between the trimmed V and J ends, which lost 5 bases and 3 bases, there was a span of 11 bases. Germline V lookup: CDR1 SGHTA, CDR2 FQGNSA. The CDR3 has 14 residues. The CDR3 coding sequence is TGTGCCAGCAGCGTTGGGGTTAACAATCAGCCCCAGCATTTT. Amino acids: CASSVGVNNQPQHF. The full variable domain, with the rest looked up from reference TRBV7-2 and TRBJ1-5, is GAGVSQSPSNKVTEKGKDVELRCDPISGHTALYWYRQSLGQGLEFLIYFQGNSAPDKSGLPSDRFSAERTGGSVSTLTIQRTQQEDSAVYLCASSVGVNNQPQHFGDGTRLSIL.

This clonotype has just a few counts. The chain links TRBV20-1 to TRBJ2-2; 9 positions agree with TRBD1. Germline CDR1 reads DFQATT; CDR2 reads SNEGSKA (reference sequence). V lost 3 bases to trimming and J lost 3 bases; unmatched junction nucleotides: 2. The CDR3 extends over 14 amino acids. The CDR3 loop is CSASDRGDTGELFF. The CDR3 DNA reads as TGCAGTGCTAGCGACAGGGGGGACACCGGGGAGCTGTTTTTT.

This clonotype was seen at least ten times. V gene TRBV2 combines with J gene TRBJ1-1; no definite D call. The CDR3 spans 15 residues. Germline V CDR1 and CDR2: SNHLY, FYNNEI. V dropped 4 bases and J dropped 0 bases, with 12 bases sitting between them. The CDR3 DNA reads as TGTGCCAGCAGTGTCGCAGTTCAGATGAACACTGAAGCTTTCTTT. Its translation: CASSVAVQMNTEAFF.

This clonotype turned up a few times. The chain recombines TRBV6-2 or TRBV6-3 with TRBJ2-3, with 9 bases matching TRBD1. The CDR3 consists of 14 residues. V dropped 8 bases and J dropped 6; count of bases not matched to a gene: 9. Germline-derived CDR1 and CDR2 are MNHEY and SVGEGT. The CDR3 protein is CASARTGEGDTQYF. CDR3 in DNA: TGTGCCAGCGCCCGGACAGGGGAAGGGGATACGCAGTATTTT.

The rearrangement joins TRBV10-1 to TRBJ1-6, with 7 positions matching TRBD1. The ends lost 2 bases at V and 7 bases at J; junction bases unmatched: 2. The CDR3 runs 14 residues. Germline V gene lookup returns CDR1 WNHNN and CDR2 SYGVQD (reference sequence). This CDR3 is CASSEQQGNSPLHF. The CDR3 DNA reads TGCGCCAGCAGTGAGCAACAGGGGAATTCACCCCTCCACTTT.

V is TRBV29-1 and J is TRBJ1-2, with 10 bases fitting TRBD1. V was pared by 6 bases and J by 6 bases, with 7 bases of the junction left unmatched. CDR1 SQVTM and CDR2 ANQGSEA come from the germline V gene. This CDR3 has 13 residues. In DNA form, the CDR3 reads TGCAGCGTGCCGGGACAGGGGCCCCATGGCTACACCTTC. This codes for CSVPGQGPHGYTF.

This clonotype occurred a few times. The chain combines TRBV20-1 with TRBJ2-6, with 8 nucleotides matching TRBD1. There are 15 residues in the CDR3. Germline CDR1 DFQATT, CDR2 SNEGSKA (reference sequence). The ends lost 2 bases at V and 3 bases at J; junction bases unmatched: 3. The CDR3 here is CSARTGGDGANVLTF. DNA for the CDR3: TGCAGTGCTAGAACAGGGGGAGATGGGGCCAACGTCCTGACTTTC.

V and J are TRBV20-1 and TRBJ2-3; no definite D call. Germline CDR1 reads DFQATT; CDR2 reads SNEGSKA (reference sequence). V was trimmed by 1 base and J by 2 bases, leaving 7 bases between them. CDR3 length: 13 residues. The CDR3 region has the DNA TGCAGTGCTAGAGTTGATTCCACAGATACGCAGTATTTT. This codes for CSARVDSTDTQYF.

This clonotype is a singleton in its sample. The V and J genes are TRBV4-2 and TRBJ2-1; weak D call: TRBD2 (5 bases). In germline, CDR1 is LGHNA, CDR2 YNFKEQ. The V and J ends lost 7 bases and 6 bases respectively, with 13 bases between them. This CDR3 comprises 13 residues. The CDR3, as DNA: TGTGCCAGCACCATCGGCGGGCTCAATGAGCAGTTCTTC. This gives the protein CASTIGGLNEQFF.

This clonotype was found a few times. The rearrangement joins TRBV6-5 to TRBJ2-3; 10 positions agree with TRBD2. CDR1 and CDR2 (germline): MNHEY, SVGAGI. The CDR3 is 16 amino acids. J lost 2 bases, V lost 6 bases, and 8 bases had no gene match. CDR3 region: CASSPIAGGYTDTQYF. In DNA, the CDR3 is TGTGCCAGCAGCCCCATAGCGGGGGGTTACACAGATACGCAGTATTTT.

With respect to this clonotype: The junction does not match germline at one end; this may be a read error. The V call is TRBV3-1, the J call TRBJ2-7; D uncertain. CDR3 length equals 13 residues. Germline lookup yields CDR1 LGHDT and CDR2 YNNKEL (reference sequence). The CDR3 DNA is TGTGCCAGCAGCCAAATGTCCTCCTCCGAGCAGTACTTC. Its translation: CASSQMSSSEQYF.

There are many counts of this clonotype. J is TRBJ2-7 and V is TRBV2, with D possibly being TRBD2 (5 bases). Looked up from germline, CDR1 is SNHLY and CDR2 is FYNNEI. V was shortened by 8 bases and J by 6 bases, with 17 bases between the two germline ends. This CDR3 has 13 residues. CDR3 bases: TGTGCCAGCTCTGCTGGGGAGACGACCGAGCAGTACTTC. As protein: CASSAGETTEQYF.

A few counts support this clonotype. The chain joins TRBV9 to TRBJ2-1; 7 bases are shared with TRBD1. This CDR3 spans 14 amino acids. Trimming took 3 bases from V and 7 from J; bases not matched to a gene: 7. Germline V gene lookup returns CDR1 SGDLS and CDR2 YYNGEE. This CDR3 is CASSARQGGNEQFF. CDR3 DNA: TGTGCCAGCAGCGCCCGACAGGGCGGGAATGAGCAGTTCTTC.

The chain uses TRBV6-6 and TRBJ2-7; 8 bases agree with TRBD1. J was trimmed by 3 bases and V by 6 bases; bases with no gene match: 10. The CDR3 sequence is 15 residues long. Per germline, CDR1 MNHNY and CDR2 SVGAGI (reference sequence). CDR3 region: CASSAPQGALYEQYV. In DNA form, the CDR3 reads TGTGCCAGCAGCGCTCCGCAGGGGGCCCTCTACGAGCAGTACGTC.

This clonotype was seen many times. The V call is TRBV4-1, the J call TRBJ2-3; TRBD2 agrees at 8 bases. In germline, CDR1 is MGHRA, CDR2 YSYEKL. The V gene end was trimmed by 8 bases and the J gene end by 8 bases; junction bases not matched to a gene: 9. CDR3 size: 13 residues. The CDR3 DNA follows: TGCGCCAGCCGGGCACTAGCGGACGGTACGCAGTATTTT. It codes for CASRALADGTQYF.

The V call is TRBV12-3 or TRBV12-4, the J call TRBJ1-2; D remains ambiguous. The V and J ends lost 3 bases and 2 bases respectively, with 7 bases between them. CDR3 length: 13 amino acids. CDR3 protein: CASSLKGNYGYTF. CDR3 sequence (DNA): TGTGCCAGCAGTTTGAAGGGAAACTATGGCTACACCTTC.

As DNA, the CDR3 is TGTGCCAGCAGTCAAGGGGATGGGGGGCAGTACTTC. Amino acid sequence: CASSQGDGGQYF. The gene calls are TRBV12-3 or TRBV12-4 and TRBJ2-7, with D perhaps matching TRBD1 or TRBD2 (5 bases each). The CDR3 contains 12 residues. With 5 bases removed from V and 9 bases from J, the gap between germline ends came to 14 bases.

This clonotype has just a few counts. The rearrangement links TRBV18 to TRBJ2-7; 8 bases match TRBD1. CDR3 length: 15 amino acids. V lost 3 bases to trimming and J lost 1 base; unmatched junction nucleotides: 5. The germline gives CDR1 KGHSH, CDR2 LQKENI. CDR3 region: CASSPGQGASYEQYV. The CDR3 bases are TGTGCCAGCTCACCGGGGCAGGGGGCGTCCTACGAGCAGTACGTC.

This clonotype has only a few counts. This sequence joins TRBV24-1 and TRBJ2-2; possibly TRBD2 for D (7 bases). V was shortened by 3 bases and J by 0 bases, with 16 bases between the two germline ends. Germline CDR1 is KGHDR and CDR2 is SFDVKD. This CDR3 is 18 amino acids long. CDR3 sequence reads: CATSDHGGRQPNTGELFF. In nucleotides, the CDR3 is TGTGCCACCAGTGATCACGGGGGGCGACAGCCGAACACCGGGGAGCTGTTTTTT.

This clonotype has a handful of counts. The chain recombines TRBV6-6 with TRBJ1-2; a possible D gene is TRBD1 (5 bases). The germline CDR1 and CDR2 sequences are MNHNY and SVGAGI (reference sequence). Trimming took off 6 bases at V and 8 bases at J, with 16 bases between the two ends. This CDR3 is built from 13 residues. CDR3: CASSPAGAGGYTF. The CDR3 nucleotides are TGTGCCAGCAGCCCCGCCGGGGCGGGCGGCTACACCTTC.

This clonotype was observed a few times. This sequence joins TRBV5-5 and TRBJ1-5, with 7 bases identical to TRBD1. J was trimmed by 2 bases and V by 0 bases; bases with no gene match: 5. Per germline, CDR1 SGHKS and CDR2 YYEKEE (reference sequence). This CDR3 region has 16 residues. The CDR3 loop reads CASSLGDRARNQPQHF. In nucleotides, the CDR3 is TGTGCCAGCAGCTTGGGCGACAGGGCCCGCAATCAGCCCCAGCATTTT.

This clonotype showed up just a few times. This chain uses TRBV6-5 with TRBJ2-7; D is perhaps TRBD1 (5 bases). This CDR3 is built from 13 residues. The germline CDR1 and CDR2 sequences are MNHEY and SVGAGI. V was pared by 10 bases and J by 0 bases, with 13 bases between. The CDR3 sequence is CATRDSYSYEQYV. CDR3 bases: TGTGCCACAAGAGACAGTTACTCCTACGAGCAGTACGTC.

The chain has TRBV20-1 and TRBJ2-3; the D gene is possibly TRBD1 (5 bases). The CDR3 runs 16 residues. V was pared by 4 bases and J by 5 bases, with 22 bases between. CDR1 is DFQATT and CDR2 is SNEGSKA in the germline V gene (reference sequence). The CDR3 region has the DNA TGCAGTGCTACCGGCATATCTCACGGCAGGGAAGATACGCAGTATTTT. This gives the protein CSATGISHGREDTQYF.

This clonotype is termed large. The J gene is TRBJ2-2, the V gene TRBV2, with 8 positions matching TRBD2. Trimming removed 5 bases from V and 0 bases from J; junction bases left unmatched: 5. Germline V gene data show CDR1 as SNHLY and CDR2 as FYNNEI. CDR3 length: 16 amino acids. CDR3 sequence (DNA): TGTGCCAGCAGTCGCACTAGCGGAGCGAACACCGGGGAGCTGTTTTTT. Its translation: CASSRTSGANTGELFF.

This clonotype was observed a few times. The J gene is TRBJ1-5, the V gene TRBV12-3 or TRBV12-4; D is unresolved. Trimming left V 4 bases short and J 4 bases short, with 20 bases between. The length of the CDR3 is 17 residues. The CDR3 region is CASSSNVVAGRNQPQHF. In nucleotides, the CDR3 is TGTGCCAGCAGTTCTAATGTGGTGGCAGGTCGGAATCAGCCCCAGCATTTT.

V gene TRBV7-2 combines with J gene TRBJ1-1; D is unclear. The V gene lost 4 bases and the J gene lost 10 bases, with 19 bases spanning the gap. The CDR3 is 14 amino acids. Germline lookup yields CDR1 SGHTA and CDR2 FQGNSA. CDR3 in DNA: TGTGCCAGCAGCTCCCCAGCTTTGGGGAGTATAGCTTTCTTT. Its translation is CASSSPALGSIAFF.

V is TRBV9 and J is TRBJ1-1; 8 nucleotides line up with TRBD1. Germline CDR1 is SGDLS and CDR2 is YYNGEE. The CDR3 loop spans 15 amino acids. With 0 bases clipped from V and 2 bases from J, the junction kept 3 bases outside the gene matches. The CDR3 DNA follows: TGTGCCAGCAGCGTAGTGGGACAGGTTAACACTGAAGCTTTCTTT. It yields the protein CASSVVGQVNTEAFF.

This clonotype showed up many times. CDR3 bases: TGTGCCAGCAGCTCGGACAGGGAAAACACCATATATTTT. Translation: CASSSDRENTIYF. This chain links TRBV7-3 with TRBJ1-3, with 8 bases lining up with TRBD1. V shed 4 bases, J shed 6 bases, and the junction held 2 bases outside the gene matches. This CDR3 comprises 13 residues. Germline assignment: CDR1 SGHTA and CDR2 FQGTGA.

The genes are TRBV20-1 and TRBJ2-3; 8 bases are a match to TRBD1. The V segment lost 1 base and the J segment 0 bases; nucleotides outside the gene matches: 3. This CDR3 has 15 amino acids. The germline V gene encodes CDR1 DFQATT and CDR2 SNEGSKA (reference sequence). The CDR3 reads CSARGGTGSTDTQYF. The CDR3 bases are TGCAGTGCTAGAGGGGGGACAGGTAGCACAGATACGCAGTATTTT.

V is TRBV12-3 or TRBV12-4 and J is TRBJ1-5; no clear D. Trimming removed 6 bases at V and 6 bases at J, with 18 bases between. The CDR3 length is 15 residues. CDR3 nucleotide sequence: TGTGCCAGCAGGGCCGGAGATGAATTTGGTCAGCCCCAGCATTTT. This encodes CASRAGDEFGQPQHF.

The CDR3 nucleotides read TGTGCCAGCTCCCGACCGGGACTAGCGGGGGAGACCCAGTACTTC. Translation: CASSRPGLAGETQYF. The chain links TRBV12-3 or TRBV12-4 to TRBJ2-5; 13 nucleotides agree with TRBD2. The V segment lost 8 bases and the J segment 5 bases; nucleotides outside the gene matches: 8. This CDR3 contains 15 residues.

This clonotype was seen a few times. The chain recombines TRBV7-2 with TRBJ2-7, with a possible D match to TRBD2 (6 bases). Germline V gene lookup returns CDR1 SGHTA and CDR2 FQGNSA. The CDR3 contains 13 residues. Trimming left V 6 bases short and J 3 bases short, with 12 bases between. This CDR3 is CASSRMRDYEQYV. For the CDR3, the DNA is TGTGCCAGCAGTAGAATGCGGGACTACGAGCAGTACGTC.